A single sample is the source of the 23 T cell receptor beta chains below, sequenced in a study of radiation and T cells in renal cell carcinoma. Profiled with immunoSEQ multiplex PCR; TCRdb holds only in-frame clones, not every one. The table includes about 24,000 clones, 58% detected once. Described treatment: treatment-naive control, cytoreductive nephrectomy. The source material was tumor tissue, sampled from a patient whose treatment was nephrectomy without radiotherapy. The receptors derive from a man aged 35 to 55 with renal cell carcinoma.

The chain couples TRBV2 to TRBJ2-5, with D perhaps assigned TRBD1 or TRBD2 (6 bases each). This CDR3 has 16 amino acids. CDR1 is SNHLY, CDR2 FYNNEI, per germline. Trimming removed 4 bases at V and 2 bases at J, with 17 bases between. Here the CDR3 DNA reads TGTGCCAGCAGTGGTGCCGGGGGCGGAGGGCAAGAGACCCAGTACTTC. It specifies CASSGAGGGGQETQYF.

The V call is TRBV15, the J call TRBJ1-2, with 8 nucleotides matching TRBD1. The CDR3 covers 15 residues. Germline V gives CDR1 LNHNV, CDR2 YYDKDF (reference sequence). The trim removed 5 bases at V and 6 bases at J, leaving 11 bases unmatched. The CDR3: CATSVGGQGADGYTF. CDR3 coding DNA: TGTGCCACCAGCGTCGGCGGTCAGGGGGCGGATGGCTACACCTTC. The whole variable domain, filled in from reference TRBV15 and TRBJ1-2, reads DAMVIQNPRYQVTQFGKPVTLSCSQTLNHNVMYWYQQKSSQAPKLLFHYYDKDFNNEADTPDNFQSRRPNTSFCFLDIRSPGLGDTAMYLCATSVGGQGADGYTFGSGTRLTVV.

The rearrangement joins TRBV28 to TRBJ1-4; a weak D match, TRBD1 (5 bases). The CDR3 extends over 16 amino acids. Trimming pared 1 base from V and 8 bases from J, leaving 17 bases between. Germline V lookup: CDR1 MDHEN, CDR2 SYDVKM. The CDR3 is CASSLLGPGVGEKLFF. CDR3 in DNA: TGTGCCAGCAGTTTATTGGGGCCCGGGGTTGGGGAAAAACTGTTTTTT.

This chain links TRBV18 with TRBJ1-5; 7 bases match TRBD1. CDR1 KGHSH and CDR2 LQKENI come from the germline V gene. This CDR3 is built from 19 residues. The ends lost 3 bases at V and 0 bases at J; junction bases unmatched: 14. The CDR3 loop is CASSPGTVRGIGSNQPQHF. CDR3 nucleotides: TGTGCCAGCTCACCGGGGACAGTGCGAGGAATAGGTAGCAATCAGCCCCAGCATTTT.

The chain uses TRBV5-4 and TRBJ1-2; tentatively, D is TRBD1 (5 bases). CDR3 length equals 13 residues. Germline V lookup: CDR1 SGHNT, CDR2 YYREEE (reference sequence). Deletions cut 2 bases from V and 8 bases from J, with 13 bases between. The CDR3 loop reads CASSFWGSQGYTF. The CDR3 DNA reads TGTGCCAGCAGCTTTTGGGGGTCCCAAGGCTACACCTTC.

A remark on this clone: The same CDR3 can be traced to other DNA sequences in this sample. The chain combines TRBV10-3 with TRBJ1-1; no clear D. V was clipped by 6 bases and J by 5 bases, with 7 bases between them. The CDR3 is 11 amino acids. The germline V gene encodes CDR1 ENHRY and CDR2 SYGVKD. This CDR3 is CAISGGTEAFF. The CDR3 DNA follows: TGTGCCATCAGCGGCGGGACTGAAGCTTTCTTT.

The rearrangement joins TRBV27 to TRBJ2-7, with TRBD1 identical over 8 bases. V shed 5 bases and J 10 bases; nucleotides not matched to a gene: 31. This CDR3 spans 20 amino acids. CDR1 MNHEY and CDR2 SMNVEV come from the germline V gene (reference sequence). The chain's CDR3 is CASSPSPRIIFQDRVSLQYF. The DNA for the CDR3 is TGTGCCAGCAGTCCCTCACCTCGAATAATTTTTCAGGACAGGGTCTCCCTCCAGTACTTC.

J is TRBJ2-2 and V is TRBV7-2; D gene ambiguous. V lost 1 base and J 1 base, leaving 7 bases between the germline ends. This CDR3 spans 15 amino acids. Germline lookup yields CDR1 SGHTA and CDR2 FQGNSA. This CDR3 reads CASSLEVLNTGELFF. The DNA of the CDR3 is TGTGCCAGCAGCTTAGAGGTTCTGAACACCGGGGAGCTGTTTTTT.

The chain uses TRBV2 and TRBJ2-2; no clear D gene. V lost 1 base, J lost 4 bases, and 7 bases lay in between. Germline values: CDR1 SNHLY, CDR2 FYNNEI. This CDR3 is 14 amino acids long. CDR3 amino acids: CASSEGGFTGELFF. The CDR3 bases are TGTGCCAGCAGTGAAGGTGGCTTCACCGGGGAGCTGTTTTTT.

CDR3 bases: TGTGCCACCAGCAGATCTGACAACTCCTACGAGCAGTACGTC. It codes for CATSRSDNSYEQYV. The V gene is TRBV15, the J gene TRBJ2-7; D remains unclear. Looked up from germline, CDR1 is LNHNV and CDR2 is YYDKDF (reference sequence). The CDR3 consists of 14 residues. Trimming cost V 2 bases and J 0 bases, with 8 bases left between them.

In this sample, this clone turned up a few times. V gene TRBV2 combines with J gene TRBJ1-3; D is uncertain. Trimming removed 3 bases from V and 6 bases from J, with 12 bases in between. The germline CDR1 and CDR2 sequences are SNHLY and FYNNEI. The CDR3 sequence is 14 residues long. The CDR3 region is CASSDSGRQNTIYF. In DNA form, the CDR3 reads TGTGCCAGCAGTGATTCAGGCCGACAAAACACCATATATTTT.

The rearrangement joins TRBV5-1 to TRBJ2-3, with D unclear. The CDR3 is 16 amino acids. Trimming left V 4 bases short and J 0 bases short, with 15 bases between. Per germline, CDR1 SGHRS and CDR2 YFSETQ. The DNA of the CDR3 is TGCGCCAGCAGCCCGGACGGCCGTTCTAGCACAGATACGCAGTATTTT. Protein: CASSPDGRSSTDTQYF.

The gene calls are TRBV27 and TRBJ1-1, with TRBD1 matching over 7 bases. Germline V lookup: CDR1 MNHEY, CDR2 SMNVEV (reference sequence). V trimming: 2 bases; J trimming: 1 base; junction bases outside the gene matches: 1. The CDR3 contains 14 residues. This CDR3 is CASSLQGGNTEAFF. The CDR3 DNA follows: TGTGCCAGCAGTTTACAGGGGGGGAACACTGAAGCTTTCTTT.

This clone has a single count. V usage is TRBV6-6 and J usage is TRBJ2-5, with 9 nucleotides matching TRBD2. CDR3 length: 16 residues. Germline CDR1 is MNHNY and CDR2 is SVGAGI (reference sequence). The trim removed 0 bases at V and 5 bases at J, leaving 7 bases unmatched. The CDR3 is CASSYSSAGGPETQYF. CDR3 coding DNA: TGTGCCAGCAGTTACTCGAGTGCGGGGGGGCCCGAGACCCAGTACTTC.

This rearrangement joins TRBV7-2 to TRBJ1-6, with D perhaps matching TRBD1 (5 bases). Germline V lookup: CDR1 SGHTA, CDR2 FQGNSA. V lost 5 bases to trimming and J lost 5 bases, with 13 bases between them. The CDR3 runs 15 residues. CDR3 in amino acids: CASSPIDRDNSPLHF. The CDR3 DNA is TGTGCCAGCAGCCCAATTGACAGAGATAATTCACCCCTCCACTTT.

This clone was picked up a small number of times. The rearrangement uses TRBV6-5 and TRBJ1-1; 7 bases fit TRBD1. V was pared by 2 bases and J by 0 bases, with 3 bases of the junction left unmatched. This CDR3 is built from 15 residues. In germline, CDR1 is MNHEY, CDR2 SVGAGI. In DNA, the CDR3 is TGTGCCAGCAGTTACACGGGACAGTTGAACACTGAAGCTTTCTTT. Translating gives CASSYTGQLNTEAFF.

The V gene is TRBV6-1, the J gene TRBJ2-1; TRBD1 matches at 8 bases. From germline, CDR1 is MNHNS and CDR2 SASEGT. The trim removed 2 bases at V and 2 bases at J, leaving 5 bases unmatched. The length of the CDR3 is 16 residues. CDR3 sequence reads: CASSEKIQGAYNEQFF. In DNA, the CDR3 is TGTGCCAGCAGTGAAAAAATACAGGGGGCCTACAATGAGCAGTTCTTC.

The DNA of the CDR3 is TGTGCCACCAGATTAAGCTCCTACGAGCAGTACGTC. Translating gives CATRLSSYEQYV. The V and J genes are TRBV6-1 and TRBJ2-7; D not certain. Germline lookup yields CDR1 MNHNS and CDR2 SASEGT. Trimming left V 10 bases short and J 0 bases short, with 10 bases between. The CDR3 contains 12 residues.

This clone was detected ten times or more. This sample includes further DNA sequences coding for the same CDR3. This chain joins TRBV28 and TRBJ1-2; D gene uncertain. The V gene lost 6 bases and the J gene lost 0 bases, with 2 bases spanning the gap. The CDR3 is 11 amino acids. Germline V gene sequence: CDR1 MDHEN, CDR2 SYDVKM. This CDR3 reads CASSSNYGYTF. Written as DNA, the CDR3 is TGTGCCAGCAGCTCTAACTATGGCTACACCTTC.

The chain carries TRBV5-1 and TRBJ2-3, with TRBD1 matching over 8 bases. The V gene end was trimmed by 2 bases and the J gene end by 5 bases; junction bases not matched to a gene: 4. The CDR3 sequence is 14 residues long. Per germline, CDR1 SGHRS and CDR2 YFSETQ. The CDR3 DNA reads TGCGCCAGCAGCTTCGGACAGGGTGGAGATACGCAGTATTTT. Its translation is CASSFGQGGDTQYF.

As regards this clone: The same CDR3 also results from other DNA sequences found in this sample. J is TRBJ2-1 and V is TRBV27; either TRBD1 or TRBD2 may supply D (5 bases each). The CDR3 spans 15 residues. V was pared by 6 bases and J by 7 bases, with 19 bases between. Germline V gene sequence: CDR1 MNHEY, CDR2 SMNVEV (reference sequence). The CDR3 loop is CASSPGASGENEQFF. In nucleotides, the CDR3 is TGTGCCAGCAGCCCCGGGGCCTCCGGGGAAAATGAGCAGTTCTTC.

The chain links TRBV15 to TRBJ2-1, with D possibly matching TRBD2 (6 bases). The germline V gene encodes CDR1 LNHNV and CDR2 YYDKDF (reference sequence). The CDR3 spans 16 residues. Trimming cost V 0 bases and J 3 bases, with 12 bases left between them. The CDR3 DNA is TGTGCCACCAGCAGAGACCTCGGGACTCACTACAATGAGCAGTTCTTC. This gives the protein CATSRDLGTHYNEQFF.

V usage is TRBV30 and J usage is TRBJ2-7; 8 positions match TRBD1. Trimming at V came to 4 bases and at J to 5 bases, leaving 10 bases not matched to a gene. The CDR3 has 14 amino acids. Germline V gene sequence: CDR1 GTSNPN, CDR2 SVGIG (reference sequence). The CDR3 protein is CAWTPLGQGDEQYF. CDR3 DNA sequence: TGTGCCTGGACCCCACTCGGACAGGGCGACGAGCAGTACTTC.